This TCR beta chain was profiled in a study of T cells in Graves' hyperthyroidism and ophthalmopathy. What was amplified from RNA transcripts were TCR beta CDR3 regions. The HTBI primer set was used in a first-round RT-PCR of the TCR CDR3. TCRdb itself ran the multiplex PCR reads through MiXCR, one entry per CDR3 protein. This sample has about 360,000 distinct CDR3 sequences, with roughly 13% found just once. This clonotype was recorded many times. The specimen sequenced was blood. The receptor comes from a woman between 18 and 30 years old with Graves' hyperthyroidism.

CDR3 protein: CSGGLAGGNEQFF. CDR3 sequence (DNA): TGCAGCGGGGGACTAGCGGGGGGGAATGAGCAGTTCTTC. The V call is TRBV29-1, the J call TRBJ2-1, with 16 bases aligning to TRBD2. CDR3 size: 13 residues. Germline V gene lookup returns CDR1 SQVTM and CDR2 ANQGSEA. The ends lost 7 bases at V and 7 bases at J; junction bases unmatched: 1.